A selection of T cell receptor beta chains follows, all from one sample in a study of blood T cell repertoires in COVID-19. The assay was immunoSEQ multiplex PCR, and TCRdb's table has in-frame clones only and misses some. The table lists 260,000 or so clones, 88% of them singletons, with 0.95% to 1.5% in the top ten. The sequencing input was PBMCs or T cells enriched from blood (not recorded which). These TCRs come from a woman aged 35 to 49 with acute COVID-19. Each CDR3 is given with its conserved first and last residue. Fields, in order: clone size, J gene, D gene, V gene, CDR3 protein, CDR3 DNA. The D gene is left open where the match is weak. Size values are once, few and many counts, or a class for expanded clones, and some rows have none.

size: .; J: TRBJ2-5; D: .; V: TRBV5-1; CDR3: CASSLRSSQDNKETQYF; DNA: TGCGCCAGCAGCTTGAGATCCTCGCAGGACAACAAAGAGACCCAGTACTTC
size: .; J: TRBJ2-2; D: .; V: TRBV28; CDR3: CASRELRGNFRTGELFF; DNA: TGTGCCAGCAGGGAGTTGAGAGGGAACTTCCGCACCGGGGAGCTGTTTTTT
size: .; J: TRBJ2-1; D: TRBD2; V: TRBV30; CDR3: CAWSGGSSGKSYNEQFF; DNA: TGTGCCTGGAGTGGTGGTTCTAGCGGGAAATCCTACAATGAGCAGTTCTTC
size: few; J: TRBJ1-4; D: .; V: TRBV4-1; CDR3: CASSQVRATNEKLFF; DNA: TGCGCCAGCAGCCAAGTTCGTGCAACTAATGAAAAACTGTTTTTT
size: once; J: TRBJ1-5; D: .; V: TRBV2; CDR3: CASRAGYSNQPQHF; DNA: TGTGCCAGCAGAGCAGGGTATAGCAATCAGCCCCAGCATTTT
size: .; J: TRBJ2-1; D: .; V: TRBV5-1; CDR3: CASSLDRLNEQFF; DNA: TGCGCCAGCAGCTTGGACCGACTAAATGAGCAGTTCTTC
size: .; J: TRBJ1-5; D: .; V: TRBV28; CDR3: CASIGQTYSNQPQHF; DNA: TGTGCCAGCATCGGACAGACTTATAGCAATCAGCCCCAGCATTTT
size: .; J: TRBJ1-5; D: .; V: TRBV5-8; CDR3: CASSPGTAGGQPQHF; DNA: TGTGCCAGCAGCCCTGGGACGGCGGGAGGTCAGCCCCAGCATTTT
size: .; J: TRBJ2-6; D: .; V: TRBV29-1; CDR3: CSVESGDYSSGANVLTF; DNA: TGCAGCGTTGAAAGTGGAGATTATTCCTCTGGGGCCAACGTCCTGACTTTC
size: .; J: TRBJ2-1; D: .; V: TRBV7-3; CDR3: CASSLIRRERDNEQFF; DNA: TGTGCCAGCAGCTTAATACGCCGGGAGAGAGACAATGAGCAGTTCTTC
size: .; J: TRBJ2-3; D: .; V: TRBV18; CDR3: CASSPVEAIFTQYF; DNA: TGTGCCAGCTCACCAGTAGAGGCGATCTTTACGCAGTATTTT
size: once; J: TRBJ2-7; D: TRBD2; V: TRBV6-5; CDR3: CASRATSGRTYEQYF; DNA: TGTGCCAGCAGGGCCACTAGCGGGAGGACCTACGAGCAGTACTTC
size: once; J: TRBJ1-2; D: TRBD1; V: TRBV29-1; CDR3: CSVEPTGSGYGYTF; DNA: TGCAGCGTTGAACCGACAGGGTCCGGCTATGGCTACACCTTC
size: .; J: TRBJ2-1; D: TRBD2; V: TRBV4-2; CDR3: CASSQDPGGSYNEQFF; DNA: TGTGCCAGCAGCCAAGATCCGGGAGGCTCCTACAATGAGCAGTTCTTC
size: .; J: TRBJ2-6; D: .; V: TRBV2; CDR3: CASTTHSGANVLTF; DNA: TGTGCCAGCACTACCCACTCTGGGGCCAACGTCCTGACTTTC
size: .; J: TRBJ1-2; D: TRBD1; V: TRBV19; CDR3: CASSDPPRGDYGYTF; DNA: TGTGCCAGTAGCGACCCCCCCAGGGGGGACTATGGCTACACCTTC
size: few; J: TRBJ1-2; D: .; V: TRBV29-1; CDR3: CSVSGQGGASTF; DNA: TGCAGCGTGTCAGGACAAGGAGGGGCCTCAACCTTC
size: .; J: TRBJ1-2; D: TRBD1; V: TRBV30; CDR3: CAWSLGQGTGRLYGYTF; DNA: TGTGCCTGGAGCCTGGGACAGGGGACCGGCCGCCTCTATGGCTACACCTTC
size: .; J: TRBJ2-3; D: .; V: TRBV19; CDR3: CASSARGQTDTQYF; DNA: TGTGCCAGTAGTGCCAGGGGTCAAACAGATACGCAGTATTTT
size: .; J: TRBJ1-4; D: .; V: TRBV28; CDR3: CASSHGGPTNEKLFF; DNA: TGTGCCAGCAGTCACGGGGGGCCAACTAATGAAAAACTGTTTTTT
size: .; J: TRBJ1-1; D: TRBD1; V: TRBV18; CDR3: CASSTLLGGTGQGSGTEAFF; DNA: TGTGCCAGCTCGACGCTCCTAGGAGGGACAGGGCAAGGGTCGGGCACTGAAGCTTTCTTT
size: .; J: TRBJ1-1; D: TRBD1; V: TRBV5-1; CDR3: CASGQTGGDTEAFF; DNA: TGCGCCAGCGGACAAACAGGGGGCGACACTGAAGCTTTCTTT
size: .; J: TRBJ2-5; D: TRBD1; V: TRBV5-1; CDR3: CASSEGQRAETQYF; DNA: TGCGCCAGCAGCGAGGGACAGAGGGCAGAGACCCAGTACTTC
size: once; J: TRBJ1-2; D: TRBD1; V: TRBV7-9; CDR3: CASSLVGRGPGYTF; DNA: TGTGCCAGCAGCTTAGTTGGCAGGGGGCCCGGCTACACCTTC
size: .; J: TRBJ2-1; D: TRBD2; V: TRBV6-5; CDR3: CASSYAGSGGYNEQFF; DNA: TGTGCCAGCAGTTACGCGGGTAGCGGGGGATACAATGAGCAGTTCTTC
size: .; J: TRBJ1-2; D: .; V: TRBV3-1/TRBV3-2; CDR3: CASSRSGKGNGYTF; DNA: TGTGCCAGCAGTCGTTCAGGGAAGGGTAATGGCTACACCTTC
size: .; J: TRBJ1-1; D: .; V: TRBV5-8; CDR3: CASRVRTQGEAFF; DNA: TGTGCCAGCAGGGTCCGGACTCAAGGTGAAGCTTTCTTT
size: .; J: TRBJ1-6; D: TRBD1; V: TRBV7-9; CDR3: CASTKGTGGASPLHF; DNA: TGTGCCAGCACCAAGGGGACAGGGGGCGCTTCACCCCTCCACTTT
size: .; J: TRBJ1-1; D: TRBD1; V: TRBV29-1; CDR3: CSERQGTEAFF; DNA: TGCAGCGAGCGACAGGGAACTGAAGCTTTCTTT
size: .; J: TRBJ1-2; D: TRBD1; V: TRBV5-8; CDR3: CASSQTGGDYGYTF; DNA: TGTGCCAGCAGCCAGACAGGGGGGGACTATGGCTACACCTTC
size: .; J: TRBJ2-7; D: TRBD1; V: TRBV13; CDR3: CASSMRDSLYEQYF; DNA: TGTGCCAGCAGCATGAGGGACAGCCTTTACGAGCAGTACTTC
size: once; J: TRBJ2-1; D: .; V: TRBV3-1/TRBV3-2; CDR3: CASSQGRGGYNEQFF; DNA: TGTGCCAGCAGCCAAGGGCGGGGAGGTTACAATGAGCAGTTCTTC
size: .; J: TRBJ1-5; D: .; V: TRBV12-3/TRBV12-4; CDR3: CASSYNLNQPQHF; DNA: TGTGCCAGCAGTTACAACCTTAATCAGCCCCAGCATTTT
size: .; J: TRBJ2-7; D: TRBD2; V: TRBV27; CDR3: CASSLSGGRAYEQYF; DNA: TGTGCCAGCAGTTTATCCGGCGGGAGGGCCTACGAGCAGTACTTC
size: .; J: TRBJ2-6; D: TRBD2; V: TRBV9; CDR3: CASSVDLAGFTGANVLTF; DNA: TGTGCCAGCAGCGTAGACCTAGCGGGATTCACTGGGGCCAACGTCCTGACTTTC
size: .; J: TRBJ1-1; D: .; V: TRBV5-4; CDR3: CASSLVGATEAFF; DNA: TGTGCCAGCAGCTTGGTAGGGGCCACTGAAGCTTTCTTT
size: once; J: TRBJ1-1; D: .; V: TRBV5-1; CDR3: CASSLRTGHMNTEAFF; DNA: TGCGCCAGCAGTCTAAGAACAGGGCACATGAACACTGAAGCTTTCTTT
size: .; J: TRBJ2-5; D: TRBD2; V: TRBV7-9; CDR3: CASSSVAGGAQYF; DNA: TGTGCCAGCAGCTCAGTCGCTGGGGGGGCCCAGTACTTC
size: once; J: TRBJ1-2; D: .; V: TRBV27; CDR3: CASSPHRRDRLYGYTF; DNA: TGTGCCAGCAGTCCGCACAGACGAGATAGACTATATGGCTACACCTTC
size: .; J: TRBJ1-4; D: TRBD1; V: TRBV6-5; CDR3: CASSRQGARGEKLFF; DNA: TGTGCCAGCAGTAGACAGGGGGCGAGGGGTGAAAAACTGTTTTTT
size: .; J: TRBJ1-5; D: .; V: TRBV7-8; CDR3: CASSQAGRDTRQPQHF; DNA: TGTGCCAGCAGCCAAGCCGGTCGGGACACAAGACAGCCCCAGCATTTT
size: .; J: TRBJ1-1; D: .; V: TRBV28; CDR3: CASSPSSVEAFF; DNA: TGTGCCAGCAGTCCCTCGAGCGTTGAAGCTTTCTTT
size: .; J: TRBJ1-2; D: TRBD1; V: TRBV14; CDR3: CASSGQGDYGYTF; DNA: TGTGCCAGCAGCGGGCAGGGGGACTATGGCTACACCTTC
size: many; J: TRBJ1-2; D: .; V: TRBV28; CDR3: CASSFGVDGYTF; DNA: TGTGCCAGCAGTTTCGGGGTGGATGGCTACACCTTC
size: .; J: TRBJ2-7; D: TRBD2; V: TRBV10-1; CDR3: CASSEGLAGNSYEQYF; DNA: TGCGCCAGCAGCGAGGGACTAGCGGGCAACTCCTACGAGCAGTACTTC
size: .; J: TRBJ2-7; D: TRBD2; V: TRBV27; CDR3: CASRGLAGSYEQYF; DNA: TGTGCCAGCAGGGGACTAGCGGGCTCCTACGAGCAGTACTTC
size: once; J: TRBJ2-5; D: .; V: TRBV3-1/TRBV3-2; CDR3: CASSQEETHPTSRETQYF; DNA: TGTGCCAGCAGCCAAGAAGAAACGCATCCCACATCAAGAGAGACCCAGTACTTC
size: .; J: TRBJ1-1; D: .; V: TRBV13; CDR3: CASSLESSGHLNTEAFF; DNA: TGTGCCAGCAGCTTAGAGAGTTCTGGACACCTGAACACTGAAGCTTTCTTT
size: .; J: TRBJ2-1; D: .; V: TRBV7-9; CDR3: CASSRSDEQFF; DNA: TGTGCCAGCAGTCGTAGCGATGAGCAGTTCTTC